Each of the 26 T cell receptor beta chains below was sequenced from the same sample in a study of post-analysis software for immune sequencing data. Study observations and caveats: Four or five TRBV segments were significantly more frequent in patients than in controls. TRBV5-6, TRBV5-1 and TRBV20-1 were among these segments.

Their antigens are not known. Incorporated into the TCR beta cDNA libraries were unique molecular identifiers, which served to reduce PCR and sequencing biases. TCRdb independently ran MiXCR on the PCR reads; one entry per CDR3 protein. The sample holds roughly 600,000 distinct CDR3 sequences, around 40% seen once. Sequencing was done on a sample of blood. Source of these receptors: a girl aged 5 to 17 with multiple sclerosis.

This clonotype showed up just a few times. The chain is built from TRBV5-1 and TRBJ1-5; no reliable D call. The CDR3 consists of 14 residues. V gave up 1 base and J gave up 2 bases, with 7 bases separating them. Germline-derived CDR1 and CDR2 are SGHRS and YFSETQ. The CDR3 DNA reads as TGCGCCAGCAGCTTGCATGGGGGCAATCAGCCCCAGCATTTT. It encodes CASSLHGGNQPQHF.

This clonotype was counted between two and nine times. V usage is TRBV7-9 and J usage is TRBJ1-4; 8 bases agree with TRBD1. The CDR3 has 14 residues. V was clipped by 6 bases and J by 7 bases; unmatched bases: 7. Germline V CDR1 and CDR2: SEHNR, FQNEAQ (reference sequence). The CDR3 spells CASSLTGGGEKLFF. CDR3 nucleotides: TGTGCCAGCAGTCTCACAGGGGGAGGTGAAAAACTGTTTTTT.

The chain uses TRBV5-1 and TRBJ2-3; TRBD2 matches 14 bases. Germline trimming cut 4 bases from V and 6 bases from J; bases unmatched to any gene: 13. Germline CDR1 SGHRS, CDR2 YFSETQ. The CDR3 contains 18 residues. The CDR3 reads CASSHGTSGSLLADTQYF. As DNA, the CDR3 is TGCGCCAGCAGCCACGGGACTAGCGGGAGCCTCCTGGCGGATACGCAGTATTTT.

The chain joins TRBV6-4 to TRBJ2-1; 8 bases are a match to TRBD1. The CDR3 consists of 13 residues. Germline V CDR1 and CDR2: MRHNA, SNTAGT. The junction had 7 bases not matched to a gene; V was cut back by 6 bases and J by 9 bases. CDR3 sequence reads: CASSPGQGAEQFF. CDR3 coding DNA: TGTGCCAGCAGCCCCGGGCAGGGGGCTGAGCAGTTCTTC.

The sample holds a few counts of this clonotype. V is TRBV6-1 and J is TRBJ2-2; perhaps TRBD2 as D (5 bases). The germline gives CDR1 MNHNS, CDR2 SASEGT. Trimming took off 0 bases at V and 1 base at J, with 6 bases between the two ends. The CDR3 loop spans 15 amino acids. The CDR3 sequence is CASSEASENTGELFF. The CDR3 nucleotides read TGTGCCAGCAGTGAAGCTAGCGAGAACACCGGGGAGCTGTTTTTT.

The V and J genes are TRBV12-3 or TRBV12-4 and TRBJ1-5, with 7 positions matching TRBD1. Losses at the gene ends were 6 bases for V and 8 bases for J; bases not matched to a gene: 22. The CDR3 covers 18 residues. CDR3 DNA sequence: TGTGCCAGCAGCCAGTGGGGGAGGGGGCTGGCGGTCGTAAAGCCCCAGCATTTT. Translation gives CASSQWGRGLAVVKPQHF.

This clonotype appeared a few times. This sequence joins TRBV5-1 and TRBJ2-1; TRBD1 agrees at 7 bases. V trimming: 5 bases; J trimming: 4 bases; junction bases outside the gene matches: 3. CDR1 SGHRS and CDR2 YFSETQ come from the germline V gene. CDR3 length: 13 amino acids. The CDR3 nucleotides are TGCGCCAGCAGGGTACAGGGGTACAATGAGCAGTTCTTC. It codes for CASRVQGYNEQFF.

The rearrangement uses TRBV7-9 and TRBJ2-7, with unresolved D. The CDR3 sequence is 13 residues long. The germline V gene encodes CDR1 SEHNR and CDR2 FQNEAQ (reference sequence). The germline V and J ends were trimmed by 2 bases and 3 bases, with 8 bases remaining between them. CDR3 amino acids: CASSLWPDYEQYF. The CDR3 region has the DNA TGTGCCAGCAGCTTATGGCCGGACTACGAGCAGTACTTC.

This clonotype was detected only once. V gene TRBV7-6 combines with J gene TRBJ2-1, with TRBD2 identical over 16 bases. V was pared by 5 bases and J by 9 bases, with 13 bases of the junction left unmatched. Germline V gene lookup returns CDR1 SGHVS and CDR2 FNYEAQ. CDR3 size: 18 residues. The CDR3 loop is CASSPIPGTSGRVGEQFF. The CDR3 DNA follows: TGTGCCAGCAGCCCGATTCCCGGGACTAGCGGGAGGGTTGGTGAGCAGTTCTTC.

This chain uses TRBV4-1 with TRBJ1-4; 7 bases line up with TRBD1. The CDR3 is 15 residues long. Losses at the gene ends were 4 bases for V and 3 bases for J; bases not matched to a gene: 5. CDR1 and CDR2 (germline): MGHRA, YSYEKL. CDR3 region: CASSLGTAPNEKLFF. The CDR3 nucleotides read TGCGCCAGCAGCCTCGGGACAGCACCTAATGAAAAACTGTTTTTT.

The chain has TRBV5-1 and TRBJ2-1; D is uncertain. Germline V CDR1 and CDR2: SGHRS, YFSETQ. Trimming pared 1 base from V and 4 bases from J, leaving 9 bases between. The CDR3 is 14 amino acids. The CDR3 nucleotides are TGCGCCAGCAGCTTGAACCTCAGGTACAATGAGCAGTTCTTC. This gives the protein CASSLNLRYNEQFF.

V gene TRBV20-1 combines with J gene TRBJ2-1; 7 positions agree with TRBD2. Per the germline V gene, CDR1 is DFQATT and CDR2 is SNEGSKA (reference sequence). CDR3 length: 14 residues. V was clipped by 2 bases and J by 4 bases; unmatched bases: 5. CDR3 nucleotides: TGCAGTGCTAGACGAGCTAGCGGATACAATGAGCAGTTCTTC. Its translation is CSARRASGYNEQFF.

The V gene is TRBV29-1, the J gene TRBJ1-1, with 9 bases aligning to TRBD1. Losses at the gene ends were 6 bases for V and 5 bases for J; bases not matched to a gene: 4. This CDR3 is built from 12 residues. The germline V gene has CDR1 SQVTM and CDR2 ANQGSEA. The CDR3 region is CSVRDRDTEAFF. The CDR3 DNA follows: TGCAGCGTAAGGGACAGGGATACTGAAGCTTTCTTT.

The chain links TRBV4-1 to TRBJ1-4; the D is unclear. From germline, CDR1 is MGHRA and CDR2 YSYEKL. V lost 0 bases and J 0 bases, leaving 11 bases between the germline ends. This CDR3 spans 17 amino acids. DNA for the CDR3: TGCGCCAGCAGCCAAGATGTCACAGTAGCAACTAATGAAAAACTGTTTTTT. Translation gives CASSQDVTVATNEKLFF.

CDR3: CASTLHLGKEGMIENIQYF. CDR3 in DNA: TGTGCCAGCACCTTACATTTGGGGAAAGAGGGGATGATCGAAAACATTCAGTACTTC. The chain couples TRBV21-1 to TRBJ2-4; the D segment call TRBD1 is taken from the table without a DNA check. TRBV21-1 is a pseudogene locus. The CDR3 spans 19 residues.

This chain links TRBV5-1 with TRBJ2-5; D may match TRBD1 or TRBD2 (5 bases each). V lost 4 bases, J lost 4 bases, and 17 bases lay in between. CDR1 SGHRS and CDR2 YFSETQ come from the germline V gene. CDR3 size: 15 residues. The CDR3 coding sequence is TGCGCCAGCAGCGGGACGGTGGAGCGAGGAGAGACCCAGTACTTC. Its protein is CASSGTVERGETQYF.

This chain links TRBV20-1 with TRBJ1-1; 7 nucleotides align to TRBD1. The germline gives CDR1 DFQATT, CDR2 SNEGSKA (reference sequence). V dropped 0 bases and J dropped 3; count of bases not matched to a gene: 7. This CDR3 has 15 amino acids. The CDR3 loop is CSARDTTGRDTEAFF. Written as DNA, the CDR3 is TGCAGTGCTAGAGATACGACAGGGAGGGACACTGAAGCTTTCTTT.

This clonotype was seen once. The genes are TRBV5-1 and TRBJ1-1; possibly TRBD1 for D (5 bases). This CDR3 is built from 15 residues. Deletions cut 3 bases from V and 0 bases from J, with 12 bases between. Germline V lookup: CDR1 SGHRS, CDR2 YFSETQ. Here the CDR3 DNA reads TGCGCCAGCAGCTCCGGACGGACATTGAACACTGAAGCTTTCTTT. Amino acid sequence: CASSSGRTLNTEAFF. Full variable domain (outside the CDR3, taken from reference TRBV5-1 and TRBJ1-1): KAGVTQTPRYLIKTRGQQVTLSCSPISGHRSVSWYQQTPGQGLQFLFEYFSETQRNKGNFPGRFSGRQFSNSRSEMNVSTLELGDSALYLCASSSGRTLNTEAFFGQGTRLTVV.

This clonotype turned up a few times. The V and J genes are TRBV12-3 or TRBV12-4 and TRBJ2-5; TRBD2 matches 11 bases. This CDR3 contains 14 residues. The V and J ends lost 2 bases and 10 bases, in that order; junction bases with no gene match: 6. The CDR3 sequence is CASSLSTSGGNQYF. CDR3 DNA sequence: TGTGCCAGCAGTTTATCAACTAGCGGGGGAAACCAGTACTTC.

This clonotype was detected a few times. The rearrangement links TRBV7-9 to TRBJ2-3, with TRBD1 identical over 10 bases. Germline V gives CDR1 SEHNR, CDR2 FQNEAQ (reference sequence). The V gene end was trimmed by 3 bases and the J gene end by 5 bases; junction bases not matched to a gene: 5. This CDR3 contains 15 residues. The chain's CDR3 is CASSFRQGAGDTQYF. The CDR3 DNA reads TGTGCCAGCAGCTTTCGACAGGGGGCTGGAGATACGCAGTATTTT.

In its sample, this clonotype was seen a few times. J is TRBJ2-7 and V is TRBV10-3; D call uncertain. V gave up 0 bases and J gave up 0 bases, with 3 bases separating them. CDR1 and CDR2 (germline): ENHRY, SYGVKD. The CDR3 spans 13 residues. The CDR3 loop is CAISESTSYEQYF. In nucleotides, the CDR3 is TGTGCCATCAGTGAGTCGACCTCCTACGAGCAGTACTTC.

This clonotype was seen a few times. The chain carries TRBV12-3 or TRBV12-4 and TRBJ2-1, with 7 bases aligning to TRBD1. V shed 7 bases, J shed 6 bases, and the junction held 9 bases outside the gene matches. The CDR3 extends over 14 amino acids. The CDR3 region is CASIDIGTVNEQFF. CDR3 nucleotide sequence: TGTGCCAGCATCGATATCGGGACAGTCAATGAGCAGTTCTTC.

The rearrangement joins TRBV6-5 to TRBJ2-1; no firm D call. CDR1 is MNHEY, CDR2 SVGAGI, per germline. Deletions cut 2 bases from V and 4 bases from J, with 6 bases between. CDR3 length: 13 amino acids. CDR3 coding DNA: TGTGCCAGCAGTTACCCAGGATACAATGAGCAGTTCTTC. Its protein is CASSYPGYNEQFF.

The chain joins TRBV6-5 to TRBJ2-7; TRBD2 might be the D (6 bases). Per germline, CDR1 MNHEY and CDR2 SVGAGI. The CDR3 is 14 amino acids. The germline V and J ends were trimmed by 8 bases and 2 bases, with 16 bases remaining between them. The CDR3 is CASRGTDPPYEQYF. Written as DNA, the CDR3 is TGTGCCAGCCGCGGGACCGATCCTCCCTACGAGCAGTACTTC.

This clonotype was seen more than once but under ten times. The chain carries TRBV24-1 and TRBJ2-3; TRBD1 matches 8 bases. Losses at the gene ends were 4 bases for V and 5 bases for J; bases not matched to a gene: 7. The CDR3 contains 15 residues. Germline V gene lookup returns CDR1 KGHDR and CDR2 SFDVKD. CDR3: CATSDVGQGEDTQYF. For the CDR3, the DNA is TGTGCCACCAGTGACGTTGGACAGGGAGAAGATACGCAGTATTTT.

This clonotype was seen a handful of times. The J gene is TRBJ2-7, the V gene TRBV7-9, with a possible D match to TRBD2 (6 bases). This CDR3 comprises 13 residues. V lost 5 bases and J lost 2, with 10 bases in between. CDR1 is SEHNR and CDR2 is FQNEAQ in the germline V gene (reference sequence). The CDR3 loop reads CASSPSAPYEQYF. Here the CDR3 DNA reads TGTGCCAGCAGCCCTAGCGCCCCCTACGAGCAGTACTTC.